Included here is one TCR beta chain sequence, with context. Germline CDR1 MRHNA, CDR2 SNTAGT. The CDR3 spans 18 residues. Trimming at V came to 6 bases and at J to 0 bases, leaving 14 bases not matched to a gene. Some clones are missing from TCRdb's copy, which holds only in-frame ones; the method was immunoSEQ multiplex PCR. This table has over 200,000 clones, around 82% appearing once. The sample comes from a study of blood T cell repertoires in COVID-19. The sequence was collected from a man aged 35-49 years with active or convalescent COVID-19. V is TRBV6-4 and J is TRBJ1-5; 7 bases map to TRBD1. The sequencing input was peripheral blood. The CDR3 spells CASRGGPGQKNSNQPQHF. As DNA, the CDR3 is TGTGCCAGCAGAGGGGGACCGGGACAGAAAAATAGCAATCAGCCCCAGCATTTT.